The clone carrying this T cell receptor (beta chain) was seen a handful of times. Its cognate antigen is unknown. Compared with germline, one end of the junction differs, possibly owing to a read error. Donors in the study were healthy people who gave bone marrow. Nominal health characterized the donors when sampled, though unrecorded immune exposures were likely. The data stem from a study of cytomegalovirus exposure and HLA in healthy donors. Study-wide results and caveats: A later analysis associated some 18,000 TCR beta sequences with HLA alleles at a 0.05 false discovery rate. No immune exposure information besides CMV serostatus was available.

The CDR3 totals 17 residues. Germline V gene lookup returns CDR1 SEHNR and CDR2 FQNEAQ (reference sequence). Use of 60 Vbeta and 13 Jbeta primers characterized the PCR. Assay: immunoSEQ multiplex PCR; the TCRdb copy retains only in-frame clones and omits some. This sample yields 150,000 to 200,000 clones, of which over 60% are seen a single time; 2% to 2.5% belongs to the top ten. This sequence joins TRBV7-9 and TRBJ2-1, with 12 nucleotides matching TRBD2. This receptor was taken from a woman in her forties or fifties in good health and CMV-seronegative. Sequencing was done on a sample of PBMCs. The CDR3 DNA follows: TGTTCCAGCAGCCCGTCTCGACTAGCGGGAGACCACAATGAGCAGTTCTTC. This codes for CSSSPSRLAGDHNEQFF.